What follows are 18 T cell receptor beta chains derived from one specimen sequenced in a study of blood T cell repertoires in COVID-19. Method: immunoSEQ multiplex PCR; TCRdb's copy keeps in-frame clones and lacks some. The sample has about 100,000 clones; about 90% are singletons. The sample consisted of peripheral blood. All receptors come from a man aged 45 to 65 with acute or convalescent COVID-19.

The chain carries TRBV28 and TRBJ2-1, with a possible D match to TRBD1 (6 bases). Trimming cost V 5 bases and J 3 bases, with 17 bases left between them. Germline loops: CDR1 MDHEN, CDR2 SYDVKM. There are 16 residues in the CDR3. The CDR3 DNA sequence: TGTGCCAGCAGTCCGACAGGCTCCCCTAGCTACAATGAGCAGTTCTTC. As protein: CASSPTGSPSYNEQFF.

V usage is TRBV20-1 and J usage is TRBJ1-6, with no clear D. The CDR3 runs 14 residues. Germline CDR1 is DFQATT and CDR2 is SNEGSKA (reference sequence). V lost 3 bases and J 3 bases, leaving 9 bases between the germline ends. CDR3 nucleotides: TGCAGTGCTAGTCTTCCGGGCTATAATTCACCCCTCCACTTT. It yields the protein CSASLPGYNSPLHF.

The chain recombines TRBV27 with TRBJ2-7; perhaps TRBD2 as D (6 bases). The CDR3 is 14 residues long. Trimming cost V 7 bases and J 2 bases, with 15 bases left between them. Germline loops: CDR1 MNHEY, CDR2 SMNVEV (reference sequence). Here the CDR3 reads CASKTPGGAYEQYF. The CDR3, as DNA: TGTGCCAGCAAAACACCAGGAGGGGCCTACGAGCAGTACTTC.

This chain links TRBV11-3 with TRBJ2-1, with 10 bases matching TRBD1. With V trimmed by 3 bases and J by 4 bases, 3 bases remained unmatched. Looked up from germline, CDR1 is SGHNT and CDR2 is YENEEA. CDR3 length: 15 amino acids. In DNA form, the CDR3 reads TGTGCCAGCAGCTTGGGACAGGGGCCATACAATGAGCAGTTCTTC. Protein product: CASSLGQGPYNEQFF. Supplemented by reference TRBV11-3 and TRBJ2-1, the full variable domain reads EAGVVQSPRYKIIEKKQPVAFWCNPISGHNTLYWYLQNLGQGPELLIRYENEEAVDDSQLPKDRFSAERLKGVDSTLKIQPAELGDSAVYLCASSLGQGPYNEQFFGPGTRLTVL.

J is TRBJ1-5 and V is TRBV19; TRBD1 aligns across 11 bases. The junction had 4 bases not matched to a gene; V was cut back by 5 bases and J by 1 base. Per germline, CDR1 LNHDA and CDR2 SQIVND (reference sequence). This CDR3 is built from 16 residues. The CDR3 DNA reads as TGTGCCAGTAGTGGACAGGGGGCGAAGAGCAATCAGCCCCAGCATTTT. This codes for CASSGQGAKSNQPQHF.

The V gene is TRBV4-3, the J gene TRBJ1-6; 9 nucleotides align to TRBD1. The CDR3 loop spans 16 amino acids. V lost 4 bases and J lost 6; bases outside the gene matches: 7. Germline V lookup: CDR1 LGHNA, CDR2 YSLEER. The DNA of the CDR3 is TGCGCCAGCAGCCCTGGGACAGGGAGAAGTAATTCACCCCTCCACTTT. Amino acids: CASSPGTGRSNSPLHF.

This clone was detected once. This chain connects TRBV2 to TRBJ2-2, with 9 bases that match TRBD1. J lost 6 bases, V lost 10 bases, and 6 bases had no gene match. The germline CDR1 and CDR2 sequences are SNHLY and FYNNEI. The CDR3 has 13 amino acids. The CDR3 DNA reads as TGTGCCACCGGGACAGGGTCGGCCGGGGAGCTGTTTTTT. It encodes CATGTGSAGELFF.

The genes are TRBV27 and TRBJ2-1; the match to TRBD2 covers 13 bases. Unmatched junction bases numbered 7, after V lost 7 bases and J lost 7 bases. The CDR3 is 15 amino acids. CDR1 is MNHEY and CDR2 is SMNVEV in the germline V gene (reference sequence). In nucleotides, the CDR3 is TGTGCCAGCAAACTAGCGGGGGGGGTACGGAATGAGCAGTTCTTC. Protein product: CASKLAGGVRNEQFF.

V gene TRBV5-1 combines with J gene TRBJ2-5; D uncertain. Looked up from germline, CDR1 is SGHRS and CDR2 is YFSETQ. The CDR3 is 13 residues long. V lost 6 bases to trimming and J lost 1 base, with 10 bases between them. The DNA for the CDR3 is TGCGCCAGCACCGTGGGCTTCCAAGAGACCCAGTACTTC. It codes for CASTVGFQETQYF.

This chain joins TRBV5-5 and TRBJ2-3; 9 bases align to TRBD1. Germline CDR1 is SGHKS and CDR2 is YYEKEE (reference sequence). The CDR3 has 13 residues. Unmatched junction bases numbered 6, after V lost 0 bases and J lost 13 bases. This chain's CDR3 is CASSLADRGRKYF. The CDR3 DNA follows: TGTGCCAGCAGCTTGGCGGACAGGGGTAGGAAGTATTTT.

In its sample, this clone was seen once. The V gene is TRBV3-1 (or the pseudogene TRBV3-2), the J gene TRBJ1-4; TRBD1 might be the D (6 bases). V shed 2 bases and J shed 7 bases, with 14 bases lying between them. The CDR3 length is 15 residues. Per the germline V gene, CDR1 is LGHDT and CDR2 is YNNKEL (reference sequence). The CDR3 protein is CASSQKRQATEKLFF. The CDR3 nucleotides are TGTGCCAGCAGCCAAAAAAGACAGGCGACTGAAAAACTGTTTTTT.

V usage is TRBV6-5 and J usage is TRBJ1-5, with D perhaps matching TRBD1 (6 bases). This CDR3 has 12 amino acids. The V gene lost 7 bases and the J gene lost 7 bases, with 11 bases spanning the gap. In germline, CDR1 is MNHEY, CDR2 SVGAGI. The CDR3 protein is CASKQGKQPQHF. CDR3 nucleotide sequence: TGTGCCAGCAAACAGGGAAAACAGCCCCAGCATTTT.

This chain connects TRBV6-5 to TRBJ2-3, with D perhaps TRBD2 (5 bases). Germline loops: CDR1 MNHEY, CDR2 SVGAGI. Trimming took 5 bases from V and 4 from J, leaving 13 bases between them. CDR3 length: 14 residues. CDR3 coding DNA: TGTGCCAGCAGTCCCGGTCGACTACCAGATACGCAGTATTTT. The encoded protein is CASSPGRLPDTQYF.

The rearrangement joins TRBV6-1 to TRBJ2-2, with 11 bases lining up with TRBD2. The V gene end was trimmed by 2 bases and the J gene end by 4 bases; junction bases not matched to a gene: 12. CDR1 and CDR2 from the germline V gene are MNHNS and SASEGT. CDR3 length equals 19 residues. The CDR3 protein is CASSESRVAGGPGTGELFF. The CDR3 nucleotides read TGTGCCAGCAGTGAATCCAGAGTAGCGGGGGGGCCTGGCACCGGGGAGCTGTTTTTT.

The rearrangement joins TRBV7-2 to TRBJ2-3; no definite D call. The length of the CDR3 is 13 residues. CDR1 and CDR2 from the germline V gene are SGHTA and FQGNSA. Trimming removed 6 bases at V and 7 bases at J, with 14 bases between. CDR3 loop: CASSSYDLNTQYF. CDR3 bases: TGTGCCAGCAGTTCCTACGACTTAAATACGCAGTATTTT.

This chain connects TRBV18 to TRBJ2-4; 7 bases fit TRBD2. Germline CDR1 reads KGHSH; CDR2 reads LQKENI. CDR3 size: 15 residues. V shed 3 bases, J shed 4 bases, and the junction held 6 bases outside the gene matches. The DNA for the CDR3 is TGTGCCAGCTCACCTACTAGCGATCTTAAAAACATTCAGTACTTC. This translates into CASSPTSDLKNIQYF.

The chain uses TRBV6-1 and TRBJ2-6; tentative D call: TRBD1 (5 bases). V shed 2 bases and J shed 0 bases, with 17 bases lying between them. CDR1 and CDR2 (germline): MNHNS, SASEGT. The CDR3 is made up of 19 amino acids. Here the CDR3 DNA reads TGTGCCAGCAGTGAACACAACAGGTTCGGCCTCTCTGGGGCCAACGTCCTGACTTTC. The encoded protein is CASSEHNRFGLSGANVLTF.

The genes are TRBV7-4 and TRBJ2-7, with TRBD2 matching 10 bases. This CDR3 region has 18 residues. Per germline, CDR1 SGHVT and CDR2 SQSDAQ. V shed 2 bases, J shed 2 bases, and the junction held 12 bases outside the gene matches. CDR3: CASSLSLLAGARAYEQYF. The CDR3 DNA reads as TGTGCCAGCAGCTTATCCCTCCTAGCGGGGGCCCGGGCCTACGAGCAGTACTTC.